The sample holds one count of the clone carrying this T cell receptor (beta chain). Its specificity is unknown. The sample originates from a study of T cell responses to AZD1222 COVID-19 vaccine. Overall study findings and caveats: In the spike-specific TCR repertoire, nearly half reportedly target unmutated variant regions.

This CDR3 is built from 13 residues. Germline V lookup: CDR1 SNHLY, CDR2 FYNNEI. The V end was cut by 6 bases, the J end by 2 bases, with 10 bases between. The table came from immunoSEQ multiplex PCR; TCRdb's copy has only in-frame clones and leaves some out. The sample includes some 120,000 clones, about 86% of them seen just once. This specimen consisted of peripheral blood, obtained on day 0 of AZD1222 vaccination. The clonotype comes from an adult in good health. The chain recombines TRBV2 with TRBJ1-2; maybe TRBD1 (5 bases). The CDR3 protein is CASRAGRNYGYTF. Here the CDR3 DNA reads TGTGCCAGCAGGGCGGGACGAAACTATGGCTACACCTTC. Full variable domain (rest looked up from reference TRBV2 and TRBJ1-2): EPEVTQTPSHQVTQMGQEVILRCVPISNHLYFYWYRQILGQKVEFLVSFYNNEISEKSEIFDDQFSVERPDGSNFTLKIRSTKLEDSAMYFCASRAGRNYGYTFGSGTRLTVV.